This TCR beta chain was profiled in a study of vaccination effects on CD4 cells after COVID-19. Turning to the study itself: Post-vaccine draws lagged the second dose by a median of 72 days.

Germline V CDR1 and CDR2: SEHNR, FQNEAQ (reference sequence). The CDR3 runs 16 residues. Deletions cut 3 bases from V and 9 bases from J, with 21 bases between. Libraries were prepared by immunoSEQ multiplex PCR; TCRdb keeps only in-frame clonotypes and omits some of them. The sample holds tens of thousands of clones, 65% to 80% seen once. Antigen-specific CD4+ T cells were expanded (with viral peptide pools) by the ViraFEST assay ahead of sequencing. Investigators separated out CD4+ T cells once 10 days of culture had passed. It was two doses of either the BNT162b2 or mRNA-1273 vaccine that participants received. Approximately 1.9 million PBMC per well were cultured with approximately 9 IU/ml IL-2 and roughly 10 ug/ml peptides. IL-2 medium took the place of half the medium on both days 3 and 7. Study conclusions and caveats: Clonal contraction was marked in infection- and vaccine-induced clones late after vaccination.

This clone was found a few times. Its antigen is as yet unknown. The origin of this receptor is a human donor who received a COVID-19 vaccine. The V call is TRBV7-9, the J call TRBJ1-5; D is possibly TRBD1 (5 bases). Specimen: CD4+ T cells from PBMCs cultured with HCoV-NL63 spike peptides, collected after COVID-19 vaccination. This chain's CDR3 is CASSFAGRGPRRPQHF. Written as DNA, the CDR3 is TGTGCCAGCAGCTTCGCAGGGCGCGGTCCTAGACGGCCCCAGCATTTT. The full variable domain, with the rest looked up from reference TRBV7-9 and TRBJ1-5, is DTGVSQNPRHKITKRGQNVTFRCDPISEHNRLYWYRQTLGQGPEFLTYFQNEAQLEKSRLLSDRFSAERPKGSFSTLEIQRTEQGDSAMYLCASSFAGRGPRRPQHFGDGTRLSIL.